A selection of T cell receptor beta chains follows, all from one sample in a study of blood T cell repertoires in COVID-19. Generated by immunoSEQ multiplex PCR, the TCRdb table keeps only in-frame clones and is missing some. The sample records approximately 300,000 clones, approximately 90% being singletons. Sequencing input: PBMCs or T cells enriched from blood (not recorded which). The receptors come from a man aged 25-45 years who had recovered from COVID-19. The CDR3 runs from the conserved cysteine through the conserved F or W. The D gene is left open where the match is weak. Some rows mark clone size as missing; the rest say once, few, many or name a class of expanded clone.

v_call	j_call	clone_size	d_call	cdr3_aa	cdr3_nt
TRBV25-1	TRBJ1-1	-	TRBD1	CASSETGVTEAFF	TGTGCCAGCAGTGAGACAGGGGTAACTGAAGCTTTCTTT
TRBV5-1	TRBJ2-3	-	-	CASSRGRADTQYF	TGCGCCAGCAGTAGGGGTCGGGCAGATACGCAGTATTTT
TRBV7-8	TRBJ1-5	once	-	CASSYDLGGGYSNQPQHF	TGTGCCAGCAGCTACGACCTCGGGGGAGGGTATAGCAATCAGCCCCAGCATTTT
TRBV10-3	TRBJ1-4	few	-	CAISGGQGTTNEKLFF	TGTGCCATCAGTGGGGGGCAGGGGACAACTAATGAAAAACTGTTTTTT
TRBV28	TRBJ1-6	-	-	CASSFPSSYNSPLHF	TGTGCCAGCAGTTTTCCCAGCTCCTATAATTCACCCCTCCACTTT
TRBV5-4	TRBJ2-5	once	TRBD2	CASSFGGEETQYF	TGTGCCAGCAGCTTTGGGGGGGAAGAGACCCAGTACTTC
TRBV6-5	TRBJ1-4	-	TRBD1	CASLRTGVEKLFF	TGTGCCAGCCTCCGGACAGGGGTCGAAAAACTGTTTTTT
TRBV4-1	TRBJ1-4	once	TRBD1	CASSQEGQGTGLEKLFF	TGCGCCAGCAGCCAAGAGGGCCAAGGGACAGGGCTCGAAAAACTGTTTTTT
TRBV30	TRBJ2-2	-	-	CAGSTYTGELFF	TGTGCCGGGAGTACATACACCGGGGAGCTGTTTTTT
TRBV27	TRBJ1-4	-	-	CASSMRQTPTNEKLFF	TGTGCCAGCAGTATGCGACAGACCCCAACTAATGAAAAACTGTTTTTT
TRBV6-4	TRBJ2-3	-	-	CASSAEGEFGTDTQYF	TGTGCCAGCAGTGCCGAGGGAGAGTTTGGCACAGATACGCAGTATTTT
TRBV5-4	TRBJ2-6	-	TRBD1	CASTVGRTGVGAGANVLTF	TGTGCCAGCACCGTGGGGAGGACAGGGGTAGGTGCTGGGGCCAACGTCCTGACTTTC
TRBV7-2	TRBJ2-3	-	TRBD2	CASSFRGGARWSTDTQYF	TGTGCCAGCAGCTTTCGCGGGGGGGCTCGATGGAGCACAGATACGCAGTATTTT
TRBV12-5	TRBJ2-1	-	-	CASGLEGVYNEQFF	TGTGCTAGTGGTTTGGAGGGGGTCTACAATGAGCAGTTCTTC
TRBV3-1/TRBV3-2	TRBJ2-1	-	-	CASSQGWSSSYNEQFF	TGTGCCAGCAGCCAGGGCTGGTCTAGCAGCTACAATGAGCAGTTCTTC
TRBV7-9	TRBJ2-6	-	-	CASSSTDYSGANVLTF	TGTGCCAGCAGCTCCACCGACTACTCTGGGGCCAACGTCCTGACTTTC
TRBV5-4	TRBJ2-7	few	TRBD2	CASSARLAGAREQYF	TGTGCCAGCAGCGCCCGACTAGCGGGAGCGCGTGAGCAGTACTTC
TRBV12-3/TRBV12-4	TRBJ2-1	-	-	CASIDGRGEQFF	TGTGCCAGCATCGATGGTAGGGGTGAGCAGTTCTTC
TRBV6-5	TRBJ2-5	-	TRBD2	CASRGTSGSQETQYF	TGTGCCAGCAGAGGGACTAGCGGGTCCCAAGAGACCCAGTACTTC
TRBV10-3	TRBJ2-1	-	TRBD2	CAISGGRELWNEQFF	TGTGCCATCAGTGGCGGGCGGGAGTTGTGGAATGAGCAGTTCTTC
TRBV7-9	TRBJ1-5	-	TRBD1	CASSLGGQGGNQPQHF	TGTGCCAGCAGCTTAGGGGGACAGGGTGGTAATCAGCCCCAGCATTTT
TRBV6-4	TRBJ2-6	-	-	CASVYSGANVLTF	TGTGCCAGCGTCTACTCTGGGGCCAACGTCCTGACTTTC
TRBV5-1	TRBJ2-2	once	-	CASSVHRELTGELFF	TGCGCCAGCAGCGTTCACAGGGAGCTCACCGGGGAGCTGTTTTTT
TRBV15	TRBJ1-3	-	-	CATSRENSLSGNTIYF	TGTGCCACCAGCAGAGAGAACAGCCTCTCTGGAAACACCATATATTTT
TRBV7-9	TRBJ1-2	-	TRBD1	CASSLRDSLRF	TGTGCCAGCAGTCTCCGGGACAGCCTAAGATTC
TRBV15	TRBJ1-1	-	TRBD1	CATSREGGQGLNTEAFF	TGTGCCACCAGCAGAGAGGGGGGACAGGGATTGAACACTGAAGCTTTCTTT
TRBV4-1	TRBJ1-5	-	-	CASSQELRGASNQPQHF	TGCGCCAGCAGCCAAGAACTTCGCGGGGCGAGCAATCAGCCCCAGCATTTT
TRBV6-5	TRBJ1-2	few	TRBD1	CASSPGGGRGGYTF	TGTGCCAGCAGTCCGGGAGGGGGCCGAGGTGGCTACACCTTC
TRBV7-9	TRBJ2-3	-	-	CASSSMTRADTQYF	TGTGCCAGCAGCTCGATGACTAGAGCAGATACGCAGTATTTT
TRBV28	TRBJ2-2	-	-	CASSLVRGSMNTGELFF	TGTGCCAGCAGTTTGGTTCGGGGGAGCATGAACACCGGGGAGCTGTTTTTT
TRBV6-5	TRBJ2-5	-	TRBD2	CASSYSSGGSQETQYF	TGTGCCAGCAGTTATAGTTCGGGAGGCTCACAAGAGACCCAGTACTTC
TRBV6-6	TRBJ1-6	-	-	CASSWGAGGGKSPLHF	TGTGCCAGCAGTTGGGGAGCGGGGGGCGGCAAATCACCCCTCCACTTT